This T cell receptor beta chain was recorded in a study of technical replicates of blood from a few donors. Germline V CDR1 and CDR2: SGHNT, YENEEA. There are 17 residues in the CDR3. V gave up 4 bases and J gave up 3 bases, with 19 bases separating them. The method was immunoSEQ multiplex PCR; TCRdb's version includes in-frame clones alone and lacks a portion of them. The sample lists around 79,000 clones; around 94% were seen once. The origin of this receptor is a human donor in good health. Sample: T cells isolated from PBMCs. V is TRBV11-3 and J is TRBJ2-1; tentatively, D is TRBD2 (6 bases). The CDR3: CASSSQGWRELYNEQFF. In DNA, the CDR3 is TGTGCCAGCAGCTCCCAAGGCTGGAGGGAGCTCTACAATGAGCAGTTCTTC.